The sequence of this TCR beta chain was determined in a study of graft-versus-host responses after intestinal transplantation (dated by TCRdb to about 2021). The study in broad terms: The transplants that recipients received were multivisceral, liver-intestinal, or isolated intestinal. Every recipient was given anti-thymocyte globulin induction, then maintenance tacrolimus and steroids for around three years. After intestinal transplantation, graft-versus-host and host-versus-graft alloreactive T cell clones were followed in the graft, circulation and bone marrow using bulk TCR-beta CDR3 sequencing. Alloreactive clones were identified by sequencing pre-transplant mixed lymphocyte reaction products and comparing these products with unstimulated pre-transplant donor and recipient T cells. The cohort enrolled about two dozen intestinal transplant recipients, one of whom was a retransplant, and a few patients without pretransplant specimens were excluded. Donor T cell macrochimerism was defined as a peak of at least 4% donor T cells among recipient peripheral blood mononuclear cells. Rather than going through the commercial service, samples from a few later patients were sequenced in-house on an Illumina MiSeq and processed with MiXCR. General conclusions and limits of the study: Early after transplant, declines in HvG clones were associated with peak levels of circulating GvH clones. The conclusions were limited by the relatively low number and heterogeneity of the intestinal transplant patients. In the allografts of patients with donor T cell macrochimerism, GvH to HvG T cell clonal ratios were high. GvH clones were detected in recipient bone marrow, and some of these GvH clones were observed earlier in ileal mucosa or blood, consistent with an intestinal mucosal origin.

V is reduced by 0 bases and J by 3 bases, leaving a spacing of 15 bases between them. The CDR3 has 17 amino acids, counting the end cysteine and phenylalanine. Left in the record is the CDR3 DNA by itself, 51 bases read in frame from the first base. Reading the germline V gene gives CDR1 LGHNA and CDR2 YSLEER. To isolate intraepithelial and lamina propria lymphocytes from graft specimens, dithiothreitol, EDTA incubations and collagenase D digestion were used. Bulk TCR-beta sequencing was performed on serial intestinal graft biopsy specimens collected as late as 600 days after transplant. Receptors were amplified or captured by the immunoSEQ multiplex PCR assay. For most patients, high-throughput TCR-beta CDR3 sequencing of genomic DNA was performed by Adaptive Biotechnologies. The paper's data handling went like this. TCR sequencing data for some 17 patients were retrieved from Adaptive's ImmunoSEQ software; three other patients were processed with MiXCR and VDJtools. Because the origin of CDR3 nucleotide sequences shared between donor and recipient could not be assigned, those sequences were removed. Alloreactive clones required at least 2-fold expansion over unstimulated cells and minimum CFSE-low frequency of 0.002% (template counts) or 0.001% (read counts). Mappable clones were those detected in sequenced pre-transplant spleen, lymph node, or MLR CFSE-low populations of the donor or recipient. The cumulative frequency of alloreactive clones was calculated as a percentage of all sequences, weighted by copy number. The table was pulled from immuneACCESS by TCRdb, which kept in-frame rearrangements only. Such tables lose some clones; where checked, under half of the loss comes from unresolved V genes, and the rest has no known cause. The V and J calls and clone size are taken from that table; D and trimming were inferred from the DNA. In this sample the table shows approximately 16,000 clones, under 70% of which occur a single time. Jointly, the top ten make up more than 7% of the sample.

This clone showed up just a few times. This receptor's antigen is unknown. Base qualities were left out, and no much larger clone turns up one base away. The clonotype comes from a human patient who received an intestinal transplant, so some T cells may come from the graft donor. The sample was ileum tissue, taken around 94 weeks after intestinal transplantation. Here the chain combines TRBV4-3 and TRBJ1-3; the D segment cannot be called with confidence. The CDR3 protein sequence reads: CASSQDPGSLVGNTIYF. The DNA sequence is as follows: TGCGCCAGCAGCCAAGATCCGGGGAGCCTTGTTGGAAACACCATATATTTT.